This TCR gamma chain was sequenced in a study of γδ T cells in repeated Plasmodium falciparum infection. With V trimmed by 6 bases and J by 3 bases, 7 bases remained unmatched. The germline CDR1 and CDR2 sequences are VTNTFY and YDVSTARD (reference sequence). The CDR3 sequence is 14 residues long. TCRdb fed the multiplex PCR reads to CATT. The data show about 26,000 gamma-chain clones, 2.5% to 3.5% seen once. Bulk repertoires came from Vgamma9/Vdelta2+ or Vdelta2-negative gammadelta T cells flow-sorted from PBMC. This clone was recorded at least ten times. The chain is built from TRGV3 and TRGJP2. Sequenced material: gamma-delta T cells from blood. This TCR derives from a pool of human donors (malaria-infected and uninfected, not separated). Written as DNA, the CDR3 is TGTGCCACCTGGACAGGCTGTAGTGATTGGATCAAGACGTTT. This encodes CATWTGCSDWIKTF.